This TCR beta chain comes out of a study of T cell changes during pregnancy in multiple sclerosis. This clone has more than one count but fewer than ten. Method: immunoSEQ multiplex PCR; TCRdb's copy keeps in-frame clones and lacks some. Here the sample spans approximately 38,000 clones, roughly nine tenths being singletons. Germline CDR1 is MRHNA and CDR2 is SNTAGT. Trimming removed 5 bases from V and 7 bases from J; junction bases left unmatched: 3. The length of the CDR3 is 13 residues. The rearrangement links TRBV6-4 to TRBJ2-1, with 9 nucleotides matching TRBD2. This clonotype was sampled from a female donor with multiple sclerosis, enrolled in a pregnancy study. Sequences were derived from CD8+ T cells from peripheral blood mononuclear cells, sampled in the third trimester of pregnancy. CDR3 protein: CASSRTSENEQFF. In nucleotides, the CDR3 is TGTGCCAGCAGTCGGACTAGCGAGAATGAGCAGTTCTTC.